What follows is one T cell receptor beta chain and its context. Only in-frame clones appear in the TCRdb table, and some are missing; sequencing was by immunoSEQ multiplex PCR. Here the sample spans some 2,000,000 clones, about 95% being singletons. The entry originates in a study of shared clonotypes between healthy human individuals. CDR1 is SGDLS and CDR2 is YYNGEE in the germline V gene. The CDR3 has 13 residues. Trimming pared 7 bases from V and 0 bases from J, leaving 11 bases between. Positively selected for CCR7, the CD45RO-negative cells used as naive CD8 cells excluded terminally differentiated effector memory CD45RA+ cells.

V is TRBV9 and J is TRBJ2-7, with unresolved D. The specimen sequenced was naive CD8+ T cells sorted from blood. The receptor's source is a man aged 18-30 years in good health. CDR3: CASGAPNSYEQYF. In DNA form, the CDR3 reads TGTGCCAGCGGCGCCCCGAACTCCTACGAGCAGTACTTC.